Below, 8 T cell receptor beta chains from the same sample are listed, as sequenced in a study of CD8+CD57+ T cells in acquired aplastic anemia. Profiles of TCR beta VDJ and CDR3 were generated from a genomic DNA template. Each CDR3 protein is one row after TCRdb ran MiXCR on the reads. Altogether around 250,000 distinct CDR3 sequences are present, approximately 79% being singletons, with the ten largest covering about two fifths. Sequenced patients had shown CD8+CD57+ cell expansion by flow cytometry. The specimen was sorted CD4+, CD8+, or CD8+CD57+ T cells (not recorded which) from PBMCs. These receptor sequences come from a human donor with aplastic anemia.

The chain combines TRBV20-1 with TRBJ2-2, with D perhaps assigned TRBD1 or TRBD2 (5 bases each). Germline CDR1 DFQATT, CDR2 SNEGSKA (reference sequence). V lost 0 bases and J 0 bases, leaving 11 bases between the germline ends. CDR3 size: 16 residues. CDR3 DNA sequence: TGCAGTGCTAGAGATCTAAGGGGAGCGAACACCGGGGAGCTGTTTTTT. This encodes CSARDLRGANTGELFF.

The chain links TRBV7-2 to TRBJ1-2; maybe TRBD1 (5 bases). Trimming left V 5 bases short and J 4 bases short, with 17 bases between. Germline CDR1 is SGHTA and CDR2 is FQGNSA. This CDR3 is built from 15 residues. The CDR3 bases are TGTGCCAGCAGCCAAGATTTAGGGGTTAGCTATGGCTACACCTTC. Its translation is CASSQDLGVSYGYTF.

The rearrangement links TRBV11-3 to TRBJ2-5; 7 bases map to TRBD1. This CDR3 has 15 residues. Germline V gene lookup returns CDR1 SGHNT and CDR2 YENEEA. Losses at the gene ends were 0 bases for V and 14 bases for J; bases not matched to a gene: 15. The CDR3 region has the DNA TGTGCCAGCAGCTTAGATCTGACAGGGAACACTACACATTACTTC. Protein product: CASSLDLTGNTTHYF.

On this clonotype itself: The junction shows a germline mismatch at one end, possibly a read error. This chain links TRBV7-3 with TRBJ2-3; D perhaps matches TRBD1 (5 bases). CDR3 length equals 12 residues. Germline CDR1 is SGHTA and CDR2 is FQGTGA. The CDR3 loop reads CASSLGADTDKF. For the CDR3, the DNA is TGTGCCAGCAGCTTAGGGGCAGATACGGATAAGTTT.

The chain links TRBV9 to TRBJ2-3; D is ambiguous. Per the germline V gene, CDR1 is SGDLS and CDR2 is YYNGEE. There are 16 residues in the CDR3. V lost 0 bases and J 4 bases, leaving 15 bases between the germline ends. The DNA of the CDR3 is TGTGCCAGCAGCGTAGACGACTCCCGGGTCTCAGATACGCAGTATTTT. It translates to CASSVDDSRVSDTQYF.

The V gene is TRBV7-8, the J gene TRBJ2-1; tentative D call: TRBD2 (6 bases). This CDR3 region has 16 residues. Deletions cut 3 bases from V and 8 bases from J, with 20 bases between. Germline-derived CDR1 and CDR2 are SGHVS and FQNEAQ. The CDR3 is CASSFQGGGDTDEQFF. Written as DNA, the CDR3 is TGTGCCAGCAGCTTTCAAGGAGGCGGGGATACGGATGAGCAGTTCTTC. Drawing the rest from reference TRBV7-8 and TRBJ2-1, the complete variable domain is GAGVSQSPRYKVAKRGQDVALRCDPISGHVSLFWYQQALGQGPEFLTYFQNEAQLDKSGLPSDRFFAERPEGSVSTLKIQRTQQEDSAVYLCASSFQGGGDTDEQFFGPGTRLTVL.

The CDR3 DNA follows: TGTGCCAGCAGCTTGGAGAGAGGCCCCCACGCACATGGCTACACCTTC. As protein: CASSLERGPHAHGYTF. The rearrangement links TRBV7-9 to TRBJ1-2; no firm D call. Germline V gives CDR1 SEHNR, CDR2 FQNEAQ (reference sequence). V was pared by 3 bases and J by 6 bases, with 20 bases between. This CDR3 contains 16 residues.

The gene calls are TRBV2 and TRBJ2-3, with D possibly matching TRBD2 (5 bases). From germline, CDR1 is SNHLY and CDR2 FYNNEI. CDR3 length: 16 residues. The germline V and J ends were trimmed by 8 bases and 3 bases, with 21 bases remaining between them. CDR3 residues: CASGPYSRLPTDTQYF. In DNA form, the CDR3 reads TGTGCCAGCGGACCCTACTCCCGACTACCTACAGATACGCAGTATTTT.